This T cell receptor beta chain was recorded in a study of spatial heterogeneity in lung cancer. Specified time point: sample taken at primary tumor resection. Samples came from 72 TRACERx patients with untreated early-stage lung cancer. Tumor, nontumor lung or frozen PBMC supplied whole RNA that was sequenced unsorted. This clonotype was seen ten or more times. TCRdb recomputed calls from the 5' RACE reads with MiXCR, one row per CDR3 protein. This sample has about 48,000 distinct CDR3 sequences; approximately 5.7% occur once, and the top ten carry roughly 11%. J was trimmed by 0 bases and V by 3 bases; bases with no gene match: 2. Germline V lookup: CDR1 SGHRS, CDR2 YFSETQ. The CDR3 runs to 17 residues.

The receptor comes from a male donor with early-stage non-small cell lung cancer. Specimen: PBMCs, collected at surgery. J is TRBJ2-6 and V is TRBV5-1, with 11 positions matching TRBD1. The CDR3 nucleotides are TGCGCCAGCAGCTCCGGGACAGGGGGCTCTGGGGCCAACGTCCTGACTTTC. It specifies CASSSGTGGSGANVLTF.